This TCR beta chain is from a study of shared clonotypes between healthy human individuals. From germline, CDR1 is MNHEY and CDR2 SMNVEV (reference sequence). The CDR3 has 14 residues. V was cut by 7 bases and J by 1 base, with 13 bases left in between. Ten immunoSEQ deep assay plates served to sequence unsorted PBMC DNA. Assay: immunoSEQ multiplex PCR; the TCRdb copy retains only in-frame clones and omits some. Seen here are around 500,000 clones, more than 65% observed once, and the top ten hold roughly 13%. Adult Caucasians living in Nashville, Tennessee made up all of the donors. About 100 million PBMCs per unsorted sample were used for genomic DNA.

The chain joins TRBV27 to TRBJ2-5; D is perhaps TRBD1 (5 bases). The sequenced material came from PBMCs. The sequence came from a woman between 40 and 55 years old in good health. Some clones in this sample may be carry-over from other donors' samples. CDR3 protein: CASMNSRGQETQYF. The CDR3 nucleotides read TGTGCCAGCATGAATAGTAGGGGCCAAGAGACCCAGTACTTC.